This TCR beta chain was profiled in a study of shared clonotypes between healthy human individuals. General study points: Deeper or shallower sequencing was expected to change how clonotypes are shared among donors.

This CDR3 has 15 amino acids. Germline V lookup: CDR1 SGDLS, CDR2 YYNGEE. The V end lost 0 bases, the J end lost 8 bases, and 17 bases lay between the germline ends. With respect to this clone: Its specificity is unknown.

TCRdb's table, derived via immunoSEQ multiplex PCR, lists solely in-frame clones and lacks some. The table has a few million clones, about nine tenths seen once. The sequencing input was naive CD4+ T cells from PBMCs. Subset noted: CD45RA+ positively selected. This receptor was taken from a man aged 18 to 29 in good health. Some clones in this sample may be carry-over from other donors' samples. The genes are TRBV9 and TRBJ1-2; D gene ambiguous. The CDR3 coding sequence is TGTGCCAGCAGCGTAGCTACGGGGAGGATGGAAGGCTACACCTTC. Its translation is CASSVATGRMEGYTF.